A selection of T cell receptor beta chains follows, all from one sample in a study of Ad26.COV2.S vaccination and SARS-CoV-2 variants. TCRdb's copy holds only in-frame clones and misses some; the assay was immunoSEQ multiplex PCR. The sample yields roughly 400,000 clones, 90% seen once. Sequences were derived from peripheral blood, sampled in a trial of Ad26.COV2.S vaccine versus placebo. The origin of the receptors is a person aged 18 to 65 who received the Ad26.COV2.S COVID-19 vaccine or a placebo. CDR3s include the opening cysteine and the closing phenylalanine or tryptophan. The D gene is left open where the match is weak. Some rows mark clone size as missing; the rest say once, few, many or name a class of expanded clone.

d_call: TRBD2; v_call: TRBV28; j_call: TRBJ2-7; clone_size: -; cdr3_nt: TGTGCCAGCAGCCGGGGACTAGCGGGATCCTACGAGCAGTACTTC; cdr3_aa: CASSRGLAGSYEQYF
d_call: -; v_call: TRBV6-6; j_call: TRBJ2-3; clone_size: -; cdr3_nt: TGTGCCAGCAGGCCTCCTAGGACTGCCACAGATACGCAGTATTTT; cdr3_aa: CASRPPRTATDTQYF
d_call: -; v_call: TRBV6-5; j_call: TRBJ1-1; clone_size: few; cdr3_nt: TGTGCCAGCAGTCGAGGTGGAACTGAAGCTTTCTTT; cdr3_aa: CASSRGGTEAFF
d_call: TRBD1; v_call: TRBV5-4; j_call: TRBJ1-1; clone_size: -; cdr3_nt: TGTGCCAGCAGCTTGGAGGCAGGGGGCTGGAACACTGAAGCTTTCTTT; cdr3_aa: CASSLEAGGWNTEAFF
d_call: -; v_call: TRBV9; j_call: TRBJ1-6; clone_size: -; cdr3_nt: TGTGCCAGCACCTTGGGGGGCTCCTATAATTCACCCCTCCACTTT; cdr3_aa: CASTLGGSYNSPLHF
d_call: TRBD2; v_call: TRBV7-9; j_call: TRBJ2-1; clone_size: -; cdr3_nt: TGTGCCAGCAGCCCGCGGGGTCTAGCGGGATCCTACAATGAGCAGTTCTTC; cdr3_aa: CASSPRGLAGSYNEQFF
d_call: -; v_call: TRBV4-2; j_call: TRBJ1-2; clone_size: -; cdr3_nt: TGTGCCAGCAGCCAAGATACCGAGGTATTCATTGGCTACACCTTC; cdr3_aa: CASSQDTEVFIGYTF
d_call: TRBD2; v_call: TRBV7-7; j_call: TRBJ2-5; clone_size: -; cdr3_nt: TGTGCTAGCAGCCCCGCAGCGGGAGTGGGTGGGGAGACCCAGTACTTC; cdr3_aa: CASSPAAGVGGETQYF
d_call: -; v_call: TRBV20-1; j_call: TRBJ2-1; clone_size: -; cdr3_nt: TGCAGTGCTTTACAGGACAATGAGCAGTTCTTC; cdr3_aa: CSALQDNEQFF
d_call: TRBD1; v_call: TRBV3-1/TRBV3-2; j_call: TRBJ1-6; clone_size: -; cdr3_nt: TGTGCCAGCAGCCTCGGGACAGTCAACTCACCCCTCCACTTT; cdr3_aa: CASSLGTVNSPLHF
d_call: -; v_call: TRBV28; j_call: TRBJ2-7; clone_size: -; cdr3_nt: TGTGCCAGCAGTTGGGACTCCTCCTACGAGCAGTACTTC; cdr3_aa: CASSWDSSYEQYF
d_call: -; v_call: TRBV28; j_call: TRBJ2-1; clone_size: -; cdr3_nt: TGTGCCAGCAGTTTCCCATTACGCGATGAGCAGTTCTTC; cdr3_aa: CASSFPLRDEQFF
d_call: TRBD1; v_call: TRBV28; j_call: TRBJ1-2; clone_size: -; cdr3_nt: TGTGCCAGCTCCCGGGACAGGCTCTCGCCCGCCTATGGCTACACCTTC; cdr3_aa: CASSRDRLSPAYGYTF
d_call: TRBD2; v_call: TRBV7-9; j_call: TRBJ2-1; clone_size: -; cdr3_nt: TGTGCCAGCAGGGTAGCGGGAGGTCTGGGATACAATGAGCAGTTCTTC; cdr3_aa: CASRVAGGLGYNEQFF
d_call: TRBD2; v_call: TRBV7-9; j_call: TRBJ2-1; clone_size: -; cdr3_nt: TGTGCCAGCAGCCCAACGGGGGGTACCTACAATGAGCAGTTCTTC; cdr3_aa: CASSPTGGTYNEQFF
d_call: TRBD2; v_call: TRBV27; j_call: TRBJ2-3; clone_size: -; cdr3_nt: TGTGCCAGCAGTTTATCCTGGGGGGGGAGTCGGAACACAGATACGCAGTATTTT; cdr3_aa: CASSLSWGGSRNTDTQYF
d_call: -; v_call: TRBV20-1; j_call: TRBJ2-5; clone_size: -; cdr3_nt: TGCAGTGCTGAACATCAAGAGACCCAGTACTTC; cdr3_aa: CSAEHQETQYF
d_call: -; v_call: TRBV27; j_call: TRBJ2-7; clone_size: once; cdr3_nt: TGTGCCAGGAGTCCGGGCGAGGGCTCCTCCTACGAGCAGTACTTC; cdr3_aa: CARSPGEGSSYEQYF
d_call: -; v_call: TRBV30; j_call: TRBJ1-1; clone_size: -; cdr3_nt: TGTGCCTGGGGACGGAAGCTGAACACTGAAGCTTTCTTT; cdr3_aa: CAWGRKLNTEAFF
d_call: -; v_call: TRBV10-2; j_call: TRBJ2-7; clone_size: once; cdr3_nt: TGCGCCAGCAGTGAGATCCACATACCCGGGGAGCAGTACTTC; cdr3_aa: CASSEIHIPGEQYF
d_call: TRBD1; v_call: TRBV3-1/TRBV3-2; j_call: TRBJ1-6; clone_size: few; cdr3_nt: TGTGCCAGCACCCCGGGACAGGGAAGTTCACCCCTCCACTTT; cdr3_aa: CASTPGQGSSPLHF
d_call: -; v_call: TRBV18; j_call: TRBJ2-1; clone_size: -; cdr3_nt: TGTGCCAGCTCACCAACAGCTCCCATACCCCCCTACAATGAGCAGTTCTTC; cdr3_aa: CASSPTAPIPPYNEQFF
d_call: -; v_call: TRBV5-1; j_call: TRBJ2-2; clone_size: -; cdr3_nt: TGCGCCAGCAGCTTGGTACCCCTCGGAGCGACCAACACCGGGGAGCTGTTTTTT; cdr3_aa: CASSLVPLGATNTGELFF
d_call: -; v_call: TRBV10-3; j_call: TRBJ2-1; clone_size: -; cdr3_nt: TGTGCCATCAAGGAGGGGTTCTCCTACAATGAGCAGTTCTTC; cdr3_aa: CAIKEGFSYNEQFF
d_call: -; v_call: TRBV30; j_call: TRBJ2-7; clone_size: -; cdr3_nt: TGTGCCTGGAGTGTAACCGGGGGCTACGAGCAGTACTTC; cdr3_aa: CAWSVTGGYEQYF